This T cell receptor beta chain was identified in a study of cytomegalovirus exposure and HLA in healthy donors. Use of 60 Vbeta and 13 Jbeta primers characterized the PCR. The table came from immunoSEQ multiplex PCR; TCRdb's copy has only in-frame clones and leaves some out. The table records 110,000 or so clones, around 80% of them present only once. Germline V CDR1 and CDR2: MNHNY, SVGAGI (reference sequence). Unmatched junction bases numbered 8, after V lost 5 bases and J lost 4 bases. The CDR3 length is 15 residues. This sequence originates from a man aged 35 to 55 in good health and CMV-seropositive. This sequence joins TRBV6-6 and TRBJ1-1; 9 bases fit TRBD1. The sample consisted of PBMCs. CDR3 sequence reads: CASSTGGRRSTEAFF. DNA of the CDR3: TGTGCCAGCAGTACAGGGGGCCGGAGGAGCACTGAAGCTTTCTTT.